This T cell receptor beta chain was identified in a study of blood T cell repertoires in COVID-19. V was shortened by 1 base and J by 3 bases, with 7 bases between the two germline ends. The CDR3 has 13 residues. Repertoires were generated with immunoSEQ multiplex PCR, while TCRdb's copy carries only in-frame clones and drops some. This table has about 100,000 clones, about 83% appearing once. This TCR was sampled from a human donor in a cohort sampled during active COVID-19. V gene TRBV12-3 or TRBV12-4 combines with J gene TRBJ2-7, with TRBD1 as a possible D gene (6 bases). The sample was peripheral blood. CDR3 loop: CASSLVTGYEQYF. The CDR3 coding sequence is TGTGCCAGCAGTTTAGTGACAGGCTACGAGCAGTACTTC.